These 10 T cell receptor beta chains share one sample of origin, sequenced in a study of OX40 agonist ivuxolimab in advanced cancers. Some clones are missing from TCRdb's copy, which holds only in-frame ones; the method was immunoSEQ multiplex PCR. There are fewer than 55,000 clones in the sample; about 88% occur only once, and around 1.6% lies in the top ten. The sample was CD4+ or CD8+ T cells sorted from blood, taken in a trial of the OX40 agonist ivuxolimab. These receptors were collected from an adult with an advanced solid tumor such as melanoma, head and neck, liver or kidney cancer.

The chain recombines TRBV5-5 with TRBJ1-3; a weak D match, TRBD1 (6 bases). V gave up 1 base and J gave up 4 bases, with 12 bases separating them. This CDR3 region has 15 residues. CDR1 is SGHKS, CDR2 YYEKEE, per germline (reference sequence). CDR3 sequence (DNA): TGTGCCAGCAGCTTGTTACAGGGAGGAGGAAACACCATATATTTT. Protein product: CASSLLQGGGNTIYF.

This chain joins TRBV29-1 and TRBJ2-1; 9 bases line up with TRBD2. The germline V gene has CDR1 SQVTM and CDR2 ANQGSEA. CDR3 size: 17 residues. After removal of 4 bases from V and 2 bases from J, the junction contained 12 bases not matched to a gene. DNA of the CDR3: TGCAGCGTTGGGGGCCTAGCGGGGAGAAAAACCTACAATGAGCAGTTCTTC. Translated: CSVGGLAGRKTYNEQFF.

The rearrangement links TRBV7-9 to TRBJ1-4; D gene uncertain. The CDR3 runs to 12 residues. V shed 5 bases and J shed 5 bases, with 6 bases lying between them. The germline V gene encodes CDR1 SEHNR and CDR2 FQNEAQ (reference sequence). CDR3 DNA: TGTGCCAGCAGCCAACCAAATGAAAAACTGTTTTTT. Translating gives CASSQPNEKLFF. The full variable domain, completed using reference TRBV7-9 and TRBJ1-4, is DTGVSQNPRHKITKRGQNVTFRCDPISEHNRLYWYRQTLGQGPEFLTYFQNEAQLEKSRLLSDRFSAERPKGSFSTLEIQRTEQGDSAMYLCASSQPNEKLFFGSGTQLSVL.

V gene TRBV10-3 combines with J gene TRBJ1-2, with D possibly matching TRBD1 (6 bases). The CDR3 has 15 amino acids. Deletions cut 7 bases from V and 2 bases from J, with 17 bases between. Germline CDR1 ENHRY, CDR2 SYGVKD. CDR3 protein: CAITDRRGTNYGYTF. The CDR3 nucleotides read TGTGCCATCACAGACCGCAGGGGTACCAACTATGGCTACACCTTC.

CDR3 region: CAWDQMNTEAFF. CDR3 in DNA: TGTGCCTGGGACCAAATGAACACTGAAGCTTTCTTT. The V call is TRBV30, the J call TRBJ1-1; D remains ambiguous. The CDR3 has 12 amino acids. Trimming removed 5 bases from V and 0 bases from J, with 7 bases in between. CDR1 and CDR2 (germline): GTSNPN, SVGIG (reference sequence).

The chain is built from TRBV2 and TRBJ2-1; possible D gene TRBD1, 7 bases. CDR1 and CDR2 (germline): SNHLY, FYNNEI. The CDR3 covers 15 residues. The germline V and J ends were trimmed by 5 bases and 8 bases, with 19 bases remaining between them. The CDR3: CASSPDRVGGDEQFF. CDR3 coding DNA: TGTGCCAGCAGTCCCGACAGGGTGGGAGGCGATGAGCAGTTCTTC.

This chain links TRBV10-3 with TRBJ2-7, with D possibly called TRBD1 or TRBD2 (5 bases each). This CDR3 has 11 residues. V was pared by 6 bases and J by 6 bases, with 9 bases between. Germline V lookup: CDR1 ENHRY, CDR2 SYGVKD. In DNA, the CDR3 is TGTGCCATCAGAACAGGAGGCGAGCAGTACTTC. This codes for CAIRTGGEQYF.

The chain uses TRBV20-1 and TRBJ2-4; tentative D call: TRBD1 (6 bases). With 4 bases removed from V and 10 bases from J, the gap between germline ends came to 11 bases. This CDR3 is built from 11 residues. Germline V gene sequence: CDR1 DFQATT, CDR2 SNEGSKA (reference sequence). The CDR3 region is CSAIQGRIQYF. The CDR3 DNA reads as TGCAGTGCTATACAGGGACGTATTCAGTACTTC.

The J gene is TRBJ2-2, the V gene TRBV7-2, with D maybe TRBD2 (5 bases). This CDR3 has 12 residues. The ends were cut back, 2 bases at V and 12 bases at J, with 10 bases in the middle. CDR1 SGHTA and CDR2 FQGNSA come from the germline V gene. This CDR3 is CASSLSGEKLFF. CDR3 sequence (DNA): TGTGCCAGCAGCTTATCCGGGGAGAAGCTGTTTTTT.

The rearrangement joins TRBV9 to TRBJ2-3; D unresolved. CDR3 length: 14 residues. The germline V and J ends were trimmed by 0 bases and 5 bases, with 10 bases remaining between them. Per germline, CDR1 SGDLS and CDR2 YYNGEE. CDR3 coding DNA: TGTGCCAGCAGCGTAGAGTGGGTAAAAGATACGCAGTATTTT. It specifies CASSVEWVKDTQYF.